These 5 T cell receptor beta chains originate from one sample sequenced in a study of tumor-infiltrating lymphocytes in primary liver carcinoma. The study extracted blood RNA from unsorted whole blood and also extracted germline DNA. A primer matching the constant region was used to make TCR beta cDNA from approximately 520 ng of total RNA. Slightly modified ARM-PCR, run as three nested multiplex PCR rounds, produced the TCR beta libraries. The first two PCR rounds used TRBV1-TRBV30 forward primers with a C-beta reverse primer, about 10 cycles each. TCRdb itself ran the multiplex PCR reads through MiXCR, one entry per CDR3 protein. The data contain 330,000 or so distinct CDR3 sequences, around 60% of them seen just once; the ten biggest clones take up roughly 6%. The sample consisted of peripheral blood. These receptors all stem from a man between 40 and 49 years old with primary liver carcinoma and hepatitis B virus infection.

On this clonotype itself: This may be a read error: a much more frequent sequence differs by one nucleotide. The V call is TRBV4-1, the J call TRBJ2-1; weak D call: TRBD2 (6 bases). Germline V gene sequence: CDR1 MGHRA, CDR2 YSYEKL. V was clipped by 0 bases and J by 4 bases, with 16 bases between them. The CDR3 length is 17 residues. The CDR3 nucleotides are TGCGCCAGCAGCCAAGATGAGGCGAACGGAGGGTACAATGAGCAGTTCTTC. As protein: CASSQDEANGGYNEQFF.

This rearrangement joins TRBV7-9 to TRBJ2-1, with 10 bases identical to TRBD2. Per the germline V gene, CDR1 is SEHNR and CDR2 is FQNEAQ (reference sequence). With 5 bases clipped from V and 6 bases from J, the junction kept 16 bases outside the gene matches. The CDR3 sequence is 18 residues long. CDR3 residues: CASSLRLAGEIEGNEQFF. The DNA for the CDR3 is TGTGCCAGCAGCCTACGTCTAGCGGGAGAGATAGAAGGCAATGAGCAGTTCTTC. The variable domain in full, completed from reference TRBV7-9 and TRBJ2-1, reads DTGVSQNPRHKITKRGQNVTFRCDPISEHNRLYWYRQTLGQGPEFLTYFQNEAQLEKSRLLSDRFSAERPKGSFSTLEIQRTEQGDSAMYLCASSLRLAGEIEGNEQFFGPGTRLTVL.

The chain has TRBV28 and TRBJ1-2; the D gene is possibly TRBD1 (6 bases). Trimming took 6 bases from V and 8 from J, leaving 13 bases between them. CDR3 size: 12 residues. The germline V gene has CDR1 MDHEN and CDR2 SYDVKM. The CDR3 DNA follows: TGTGCCAGCAGCAAAACAGGGTTAGGCTACACCTTC. Encoded protein: CASSKTGLGYTF.

With regard to this clonotype: The final CDR3 position lacks the conserved phenylalanine or tryptophan, pointing to a likely read error. This chain's CDR3 is CSDDRGVDEQFI. DNA of the CDR3: TGCAGCGATGACAGGGGAGTGGATGAGCAGTTCATC. The chain is built from TRBV29-1 and TRBJ2-1, with 8 bases that match TRBD1. The V gene's germline CDR1 is SQVTM and CDR2 ANQGSEA. CDR3 length: 12 residues. V trimming: 7 bases; J trimming: 8 bases; junction bases outside the gene matches: 7.

Points on this clonotype: The CDR3 end shows no conserved phenylalanine or tryptophan, and so a read error is likely. Because the CDR3's place on the DNA is in doubt, the DNA is left out and the CDR3 is given as listed by TCRdb. The V and J genes are TRBV11-3 and TRBJ2-3; the table names TRBD2, a call not compared with the DNA. Germline CDR1 and CDR2: SGHNT and YENEEA. The CDR3 comprises 15 residues, both ends counted. The CDR3 protein is CASSFGTRSTDTLYI.